This T cell receptor beta chain emerged from a study of T cells after somatic rescue of genetic block. Germline V CDR1 and CDR2: MGHDK, SYGVNS. V lost 4 bases, J lost 1 base, and 3 bases stayed unmatched. This CDR3 is built from 14 residues. Repertoires were generated with immunoSEQ multiplex PCR, while TCRdb's copy carries only in-frame clones and drops some. The sample has over 55,000 clones; about 91% are singletons. The receptor's source is a man aged 35 to 55. The V gene is TRBV25-1, the J gene TRBJ2-5, with 7 bases aligning to TRBD1. Source material: peripheral blood mononuclear cells (PBMCs). The CDR3 protein is CASSADRVQETQYF. In nucleotides, the CDR3 is TGTGCCAGCAGTGCCGACAGGGTCCAAGAGACCCAGTACTTC.